The T cell receptor (beta chain) under discussion was sequenced for a study of T-cell reconstitution after alpha-beta-depleted transplantation in children. Researchers prepared the TCRbeta library using unique molecular identifiers, the study reports. TCRdb ran MiXCR on the PCR reads and lists one entry per CDR3 protein. The sample comprises 600,000 to 700,000 distinct CDR3 sequences, 16% of which are singletons, and approximately 1% rests with the top ten. The V end was cut by 3 bases, the J end by 6 bases, with 13 bases between. The germline V gene has CDR1 MNHEY and CDR2 SMNVEV (reference sequence). The CDR3 consists of 14 residues. This clonotype appeared a few times.

The specimen was PBMCs from the stem cell graft donor, collected from the stem cell graft. This TCR came from a human donor who donated a stem cell graft to a child with acute myeloid leukemia. The rearrangement uses TRBV27 and TRBJ2-3, with a possible D match to TRBD2 (6 bases). CDR3 coding DNA: TGTGCCAGCAGTTTGACGGGGGATCTGGATACGCAGTATTTT. This sequence encodes CASSLTGDLDTQYF.